The clone carrying this T cell receptor (beta chain) has just a few counts. The data belong to a study of cytomegalovirus exposure and HLA in healthy donors. PCR was performed using 60 Vbeta and 13 Jbeta primers. Some clones are missing from TCRdb's copy, which holds only in-frame ones; the method was immunoSEQ multiplex PCR. The table shows about 120,000 clones, with roughly 79% occurring only once. CDR3 length: 15 residues. V was cut by 1 base and J by 2 bases, with 11 bases left in between. Germline V CDR1 and CDR2: SGHVS, FQNEAQ. Material for sequencing was PBMCs. The V and J genes are TRBV7-8 and TRBJ1-1; unclear D gene. The sequence came from a woman between 18 and 29 years old in good health and CMV-seronegative. As DNA, the CDR3 is TGTGCCAGCAGCTTAGTTAGGGCGGGAAACACTGAAGCTTTCTTT. It translates to CASSLVRAGNTEAFF.